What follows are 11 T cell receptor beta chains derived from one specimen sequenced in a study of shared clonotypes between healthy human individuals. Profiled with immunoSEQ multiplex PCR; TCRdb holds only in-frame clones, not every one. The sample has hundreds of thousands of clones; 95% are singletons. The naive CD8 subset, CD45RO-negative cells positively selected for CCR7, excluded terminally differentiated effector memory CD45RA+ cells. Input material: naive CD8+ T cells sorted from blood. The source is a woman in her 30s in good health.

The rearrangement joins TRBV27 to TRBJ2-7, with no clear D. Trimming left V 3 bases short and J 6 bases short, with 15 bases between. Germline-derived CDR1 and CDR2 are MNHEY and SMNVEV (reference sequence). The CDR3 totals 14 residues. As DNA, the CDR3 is TGTGCCAGCAGTTTGCGACTTTCCAGAGGCGAGCAGTACTTC. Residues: CASSLRLSRGEQYF.

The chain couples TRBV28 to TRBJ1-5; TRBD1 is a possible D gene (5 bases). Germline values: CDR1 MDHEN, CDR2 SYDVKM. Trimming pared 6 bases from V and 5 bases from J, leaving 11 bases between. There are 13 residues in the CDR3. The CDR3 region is CASSVGPYQPQHF. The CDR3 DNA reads TGTGCCAGCAGCGTGGGACCTTATCAGCCCCAGCATTTT.

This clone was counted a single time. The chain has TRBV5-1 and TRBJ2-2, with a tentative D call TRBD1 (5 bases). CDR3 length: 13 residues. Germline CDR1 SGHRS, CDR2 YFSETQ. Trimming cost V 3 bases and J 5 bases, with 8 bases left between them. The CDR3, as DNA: TGCGCCAGCAGCTCCAGGGTTACCGGGGAGCTGTTTTTT. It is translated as CASSSRVTGELFF.

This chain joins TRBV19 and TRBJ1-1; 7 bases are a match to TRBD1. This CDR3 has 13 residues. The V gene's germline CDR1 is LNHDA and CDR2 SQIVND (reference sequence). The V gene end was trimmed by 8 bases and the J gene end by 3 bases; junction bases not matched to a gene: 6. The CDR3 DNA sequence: TGTGCCAGTCGAACAGGGGAGGACACTGAAGCTTTCTTT. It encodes CASRTGEDTEAFF.

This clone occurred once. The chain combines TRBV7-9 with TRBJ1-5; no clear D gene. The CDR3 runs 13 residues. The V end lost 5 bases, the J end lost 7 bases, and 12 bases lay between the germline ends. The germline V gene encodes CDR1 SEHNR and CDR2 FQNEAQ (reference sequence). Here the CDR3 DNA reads TGTGCCAGCAGCCTTACCGGAGGGCAGCCCCAGCATTTT. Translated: CASSLTGGQPQHF.

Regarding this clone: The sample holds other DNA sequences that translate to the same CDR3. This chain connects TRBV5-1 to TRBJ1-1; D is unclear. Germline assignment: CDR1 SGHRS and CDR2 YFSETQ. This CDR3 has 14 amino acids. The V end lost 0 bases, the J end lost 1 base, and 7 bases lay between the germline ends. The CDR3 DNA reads TGCGCCAGCAGCTTGGCGGGTGGGAACACTGAAGCTTTCTTT. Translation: CASSLAGGNTEAFF.

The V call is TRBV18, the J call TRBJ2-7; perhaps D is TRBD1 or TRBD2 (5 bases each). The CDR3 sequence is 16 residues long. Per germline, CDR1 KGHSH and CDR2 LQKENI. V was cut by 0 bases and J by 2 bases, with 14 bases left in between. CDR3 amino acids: CASSPPGVRTTYEQYF. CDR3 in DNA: TGTGCCAGCTCACCACCCGGGGTACGGACAACCTACGAGCAGTACTTC.

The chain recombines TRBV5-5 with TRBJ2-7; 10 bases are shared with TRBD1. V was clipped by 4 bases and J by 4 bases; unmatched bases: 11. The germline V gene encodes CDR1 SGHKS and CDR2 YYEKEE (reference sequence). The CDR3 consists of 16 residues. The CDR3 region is CASSHSLGQGFYEQYF. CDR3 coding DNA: TGTGCCAGCAGCCATTCCTTGGGACAGGGGTTTTACGAGCAGTACTTC.

The CDR3 DNA sequence: TGTGCCACCCGAAGGACCCCATACACCGGGGAGCTGTTTTTT. Amino acid sequence: CATRRTPYTGELFF. The chain links TRBV15 to TRBJ2-2; D is ambiguous. The CDR3 contains 14 residues. CDR1 and CDR2 from the germline V gene are LNHNV and YYDKDF (reference sequence). The germline V and J ends were trimmed by 8 bases and 3 bases, with 13 bases remaining between them.

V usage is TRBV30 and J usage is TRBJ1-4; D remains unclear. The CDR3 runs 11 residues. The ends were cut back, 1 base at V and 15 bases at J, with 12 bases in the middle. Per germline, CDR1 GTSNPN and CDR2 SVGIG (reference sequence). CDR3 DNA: TGTGCCTGGAGTGGGATGGGGAAGGTGTTTTTT. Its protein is CAWSGMGKVFF. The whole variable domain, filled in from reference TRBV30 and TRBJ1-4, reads SQTIHQWPATLVQPVGSPLSLECTVEGTSNPNLYWYRQAAGRGLQLLFYSVGIGQISSEVPQNLSASRPQDRQFILSSKKLLLSDSGFYLCAWSGMGKVFFGSGTQLSVL.

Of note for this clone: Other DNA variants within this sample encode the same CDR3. CDR3 in DNA: TGCGCCAGTAGACAGGGTGGGTCCTACGAGCAGTACTTC. Translation gives CASRQGGSYEQYF. This chain uses TRBV5-1 with TRBJ2-7, with TRBD1 identical over 7 bases. CDR1 is SGHRS and CDR2 is YFSETQ in the germline V gene. V was clipped by 8 bases and J by 1 base; unmatched bases: 6. The CDR3 is made up of 13 amino acids.